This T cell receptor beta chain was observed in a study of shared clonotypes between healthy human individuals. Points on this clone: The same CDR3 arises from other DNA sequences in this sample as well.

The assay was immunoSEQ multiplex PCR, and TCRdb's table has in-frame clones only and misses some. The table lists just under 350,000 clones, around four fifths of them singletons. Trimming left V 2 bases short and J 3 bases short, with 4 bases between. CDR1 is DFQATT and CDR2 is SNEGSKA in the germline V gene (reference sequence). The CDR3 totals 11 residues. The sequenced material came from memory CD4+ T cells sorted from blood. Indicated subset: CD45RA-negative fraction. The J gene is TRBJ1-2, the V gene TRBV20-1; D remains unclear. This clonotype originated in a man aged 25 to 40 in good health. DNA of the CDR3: TGCAGTGCTAGATTAGACTATGGCTACACCTTC. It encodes CSARLDYGYTF.